One TCR beta chain is described in this entry. What it binds is unknown. This specimen comes from a study of siplizumab effects on memory and regulatory T cells. Study findings and constraints: Sequences below about 10^-5 frequency were poorly captured, and few alloreactive clones mapped to unstimulated subsets. Of the proliferating CD4+ or CD8+ clones, roughly 75-96% lacked a naive or memory phenotype that could be assigned. Whether the proliferating Tregs (from siplizumab cultures) were suppressive was not confirmed.

Deletions cut 0 bases from V and 5 bases from J, with 12 bases between. Germline values: CDR1 SGHDT, CDR2 YYEEEE. The CDR3 is made up of 14 amino acids. Libraries were prepared by immunoSEQ multiplex PCR; TCRdb keeps only in-frame clonotypes and omits some of them. Found here are fewer than 9,500 clones, 60% to 80% of them singletons; the top ten hold under 70%. Using a few donor pairs, the authors sequenced unstimulated naive, memory, effector memory and TEMRA subsets. The sequencing sample was made of effector memory CD8+ T cells sorted from blood. This sample's subset: unstimulated CD8+ effector memory T cells. The chain has TRBV5-6 and TRBJ2-7; possible D gene TRBD1, 6 bases. This receptor was taken from a human donor in good health. Here the CDR3 DNA reads TGTGCCAGCAGCTTGGGGCAGGGGACCCACGAGCAGTACTTC. Translation: CASSLGQGTHEQYF.